This T cell receptor beta chain came from a study of T cell responses to AZD1222 COVID-19 vaccine. Comment on this clone: Its antigen is currently unknown.

Clones were read by immunoSEQ multiplex PCR, and TCRdb kept only the in-frame ones, dropping some. The data show around 130,000 clones, nearly 90% seen once. V was clipped by 4 bases and J by 1 base, with 4 bases between them. CDR1 MGHRA and CDR2 YSYEKL come from the germline V gene. The CDR3 spans 13 residues. Broader study findings: Sampling captured repertoires only after the peak T cell response. The study found Spike-specific TCR breadth and depth rose after two AZD1222 doses. Recipients of AZD1222 seropositive at baseline numbered only 6 or 7.

Sequencing used peripheral blood, obtained 28 days after the second AZD1222 dose. This rearrangement joins TRBV4-1 to TRBJ2-2; no definite D call. This TCR was recovered from an adult who received the AZD1222 COVID-19 vaccine. CDR3 bases: TGCGCCAGCAGCCTGGAGAACACCGGGGAGCTGTTTTTT. Its translation: CASSLENTGELFF.